This TCR beta chain was profiled in a study of Ad26.COV2.S vaccination and SARS-CoV-2 variants. The treatment denotes: 15 to 20 received Ad26.COV2.S at low or high dose, single or two shots; 5 received placebo; per-sample allocation not given. The samples were gathered on day 63 after the first injection of vaccine or placebo. The repertoire was sequenced with immunoSEQ multiplex PCR; TCRdb's copy has only in-frame clones and lacks some. This table holds over 400,000 clones, roughly 91% found once. The sequencing used peripheral blood, collected in a trial of Ad26.COV2.S vaccine versus placebo. This receptor was taken from a person aged 18-60 years who received the Ad26.COV2.S COVID-19 vaccine or a placebo.

The CDR3 region is CASSPQGDEQFF. The CDR3 coding sequence is TGTGCCAGCAGCCCGCAGGGTGATGAGCAGTTCTTC. V is TRBV7-2 and J is TRBJ2-1; D might be TRBD1 (5 bases). This CDR3 contains 12 residues. Germline V CDR1 and CDR2: SGHTA, FQGNSA. Trimming left V 5 bases short and J 8 bases short, with 10 bases between.